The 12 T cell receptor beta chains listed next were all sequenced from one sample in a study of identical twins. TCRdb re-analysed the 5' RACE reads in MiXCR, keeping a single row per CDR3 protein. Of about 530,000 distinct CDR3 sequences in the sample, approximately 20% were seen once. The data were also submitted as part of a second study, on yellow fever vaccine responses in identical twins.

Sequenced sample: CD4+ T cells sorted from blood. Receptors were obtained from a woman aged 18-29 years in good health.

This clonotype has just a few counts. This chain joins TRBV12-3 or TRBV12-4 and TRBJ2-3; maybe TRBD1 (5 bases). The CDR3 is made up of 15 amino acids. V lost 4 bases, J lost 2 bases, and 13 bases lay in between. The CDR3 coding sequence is TGTGCCAGCAGTTCGAAGACAGCCGTCACAGATACGCAGTATTTT. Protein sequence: CASSSKTAVTDTQYF.

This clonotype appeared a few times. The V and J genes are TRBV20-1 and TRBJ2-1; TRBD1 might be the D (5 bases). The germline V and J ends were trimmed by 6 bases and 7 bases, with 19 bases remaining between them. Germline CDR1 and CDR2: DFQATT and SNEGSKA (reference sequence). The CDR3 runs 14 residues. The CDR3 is CSAGQGTMVNEQFF. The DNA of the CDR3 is TGCAGTGCAGGGCAGGGTACAATGGTAAATGAGCAGTTCTTC.

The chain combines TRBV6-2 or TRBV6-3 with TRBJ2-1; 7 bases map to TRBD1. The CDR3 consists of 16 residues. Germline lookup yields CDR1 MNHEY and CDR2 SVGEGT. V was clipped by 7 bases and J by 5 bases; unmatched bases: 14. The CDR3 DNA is TGTGCCAGCATCCCCTTCCGGCAGGGGGATCACAATGAGCAGTTCTTC. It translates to CASIPFRQGDHNEQFF.

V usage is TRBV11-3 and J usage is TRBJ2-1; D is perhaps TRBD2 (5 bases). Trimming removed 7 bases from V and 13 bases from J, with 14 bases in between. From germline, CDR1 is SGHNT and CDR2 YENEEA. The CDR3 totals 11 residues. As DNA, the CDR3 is TGTGCCAGCACCCTCCGGGGTCCCCAGTTCTTC. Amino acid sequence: CASTLRGPQFF.

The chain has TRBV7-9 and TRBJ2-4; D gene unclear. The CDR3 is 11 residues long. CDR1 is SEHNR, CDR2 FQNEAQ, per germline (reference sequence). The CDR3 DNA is TGTGCAGTGATTGTCAAAAACATTCAGTACTTC. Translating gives CAVIVKNIQYF.

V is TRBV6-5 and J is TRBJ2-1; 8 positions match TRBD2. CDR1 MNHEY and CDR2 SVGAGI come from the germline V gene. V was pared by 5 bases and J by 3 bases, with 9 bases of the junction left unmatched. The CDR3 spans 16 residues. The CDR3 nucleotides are TGTGCCAGCAGTACTATTAGCGGGGTAGGCTACAATGAGCAGTTCTTC. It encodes CASSTISGVGYNEQFF.

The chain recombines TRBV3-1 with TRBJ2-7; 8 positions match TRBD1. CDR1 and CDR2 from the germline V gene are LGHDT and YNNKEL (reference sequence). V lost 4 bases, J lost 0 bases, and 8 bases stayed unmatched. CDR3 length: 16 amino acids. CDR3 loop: CASSPRDRLSSYEQYF. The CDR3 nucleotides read TGTGCCAGCAGCCCGCGGGACAGGCTAAGCTCCTACGAGCAGTACTTC.

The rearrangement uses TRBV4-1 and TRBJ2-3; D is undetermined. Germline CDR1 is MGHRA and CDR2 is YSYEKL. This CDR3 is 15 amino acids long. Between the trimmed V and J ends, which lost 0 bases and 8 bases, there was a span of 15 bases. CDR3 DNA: TGCGCCAGCAGCCAAGATCGGCAAGTCCCTCTTACGCAGTATTTT. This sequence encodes CASSQDRQVPLTQYF.

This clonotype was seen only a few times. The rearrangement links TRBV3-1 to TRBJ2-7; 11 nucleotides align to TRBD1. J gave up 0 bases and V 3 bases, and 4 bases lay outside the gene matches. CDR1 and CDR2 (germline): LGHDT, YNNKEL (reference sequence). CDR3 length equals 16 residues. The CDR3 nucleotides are TGTGCCAGCAGCCAGCCCGGGACAGGGGGCTCCTACGAGCAGTACTTC. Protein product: CASSQPGTGGSYEQYF.

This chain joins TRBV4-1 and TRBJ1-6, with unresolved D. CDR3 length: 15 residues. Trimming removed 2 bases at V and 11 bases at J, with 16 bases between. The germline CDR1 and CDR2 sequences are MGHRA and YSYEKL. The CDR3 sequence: CASSQIRSYVAPLHF. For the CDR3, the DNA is TGCGCCAGCAGCCAAATCAGGAGTTACGTTGCACCCCTCCACTTT.

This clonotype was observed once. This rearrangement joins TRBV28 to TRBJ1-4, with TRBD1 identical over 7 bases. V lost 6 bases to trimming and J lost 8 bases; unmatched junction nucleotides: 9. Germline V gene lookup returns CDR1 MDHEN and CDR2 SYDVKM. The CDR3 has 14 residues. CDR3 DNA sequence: TGTGCCAGCAGGACGACAGGGACCAAAGAAAAACTGTTTTTT. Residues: CASRTTGTKEKLFF.

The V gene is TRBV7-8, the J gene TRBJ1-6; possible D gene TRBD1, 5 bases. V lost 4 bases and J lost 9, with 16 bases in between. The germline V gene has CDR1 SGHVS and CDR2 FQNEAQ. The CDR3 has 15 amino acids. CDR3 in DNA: TGTGCCAGCAGCTCAGCGACAGTAAGCAGTTCACCCCTCCACTTT. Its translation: CASSSATVSSSPLHF.